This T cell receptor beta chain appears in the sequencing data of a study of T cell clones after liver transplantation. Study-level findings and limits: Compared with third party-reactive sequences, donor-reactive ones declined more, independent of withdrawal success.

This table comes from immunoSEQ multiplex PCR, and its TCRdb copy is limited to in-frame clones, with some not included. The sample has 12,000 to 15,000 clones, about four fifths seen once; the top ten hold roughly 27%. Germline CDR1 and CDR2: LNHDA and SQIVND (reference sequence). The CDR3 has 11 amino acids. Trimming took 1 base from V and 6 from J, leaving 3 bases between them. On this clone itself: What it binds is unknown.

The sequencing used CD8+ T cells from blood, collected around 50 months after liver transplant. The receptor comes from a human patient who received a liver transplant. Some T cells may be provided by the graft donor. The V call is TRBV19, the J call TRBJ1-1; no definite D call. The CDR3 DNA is TGTGCCAGTAGTATAGGATCTGAAGCTTTCTTT. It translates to CASSIGSEAFF.